Below are 30 T cell receptor beta chains sequenced from a single sample in a study of control samples from healthy donors and cancer patients. The assay was immunoSEQ multiplex PCR, and TCRdb's table has in-frame clones only and misses some. Found here are tens of thousands of clones, roughly 89% of them singletons; the top ten hold 6%. Sequencing used PBMCs. The receptors stem from a man in his sixties with colorectal cancer.

This chain joins TRBV6-5 and TRBJ2-3; D is uncertain. Germline CDR1 MNHEY, CDR2 SVGAGI. The germline V and J ends were trimmed by 4 bases and 2 bases, with 13 bases remaining between them. CDR3 size: 15 residues. The CDR3 region is CASSSPYSNTDTQYF. In nucleotides, the CDR3 is TGTGCCAGCAGTTCCCCCTACTCCAACACAGATACGCAGTATTTT.

The genes are TRBV3-1 (or the pseudogene TRBV3-2) and TRBJ2-6; TRBD2 is a possible D gene (6 bases). CDR1 is LGHDT and CDR2 is YNNKEL in the germline V gene (reference sequence). The CDR3 is 19 amino acids. Trimming shortened V by 7 bases and J by 0 bases, and 22 bases separated the two germline ends. CDR3 in DNA: TGTGCCAGCAACACATTCGGAGGGGTGAGGTTCTCTGGGGCCAACGTCCTGACTTTC. Protein: CASNTFGGVRFSGANVLTF.

This chain joins TRBV2 and TRBJ1-6, with D unclear. The germline CDR1 and CDR2 sequences are SNHLY and FYNNEI. Trimming pared 3 bases from V and 10 bases from J, leaving 10 bases between. The CDR3 runs 13 residues. CDR3 sequence reads: CASSEADSSPLHF. CDR3 in DNA: TGTGCCAGCAGTGAGGCGGATAGCTCACCCCTCCACTTT.

The chain carries TRBV5-1 and TRBJ2-2; the match to TRBD2 covers 15 bases. J gave up 2 bases and V 4 bases, and 3 bases lay outside the gene matches. The V gene's germline CDR1 is SGHRS and CDR2 YFSETQ. This CDR3 has 17 amino acids. The CDR3, as DNA: TGCGCCAGCAGCGCGGGACTAGCGGGGGGCAACACCGGGGAGCTGTTTTTT. It specifies CASSAGLAGGNTGELFF.

This clone was detected once. This rearrangement joins TRBV19 to TRBJ2-2; 10 bases are a match to TRBD2. Germline V gene sequence: CDR1 LNHDA, CDR2 SQIVND (reference sequence). V lost 5 bases and J lost 5; bases outside the gene matches: 2. This CDR3 is built from 14 residues. Here the CDR3 reads CASSERGGTGELFF. The DNA for the CDR3 is TGTGCCAGTAGTGAGCGGGGGGGTACCGGGGAGCTGTTTTTT.

The chain joins TRBV9 to TRBJ1-2; possible D gene TRBD1, 5 bases. The CDR3 length is 16 residues. V was pared by 3 bases and J by 3 bases, with 18 bases between. Germline CDR1 and CDR2: SGDLS and YYNGEE. CDR3: CASSASTASPYYGYTF. For the CDR3, the DNA is TGTGCCAGCAGCGCTTCGACAGCGTCGCCGTACTATGGCTACACCTTC.

This clone has only a few counts. At the DNA level, this CDR3 is encoded by other sequences in the same sample as well. This sequence joins TRBV2 and TRBJ1-5; 7 bases agree with TRBD1. CDR3 length: 14 amino acids. Germline V lookup: CDR1 SNHLY, CDR2 FYNNEI. J was trimmed by 2 bases and V by 6 bases; bases with no gene match: 4. The CDR3 nucleotides are TGTGCCAGCAGCGATACAGGGGGCAATCAGCCCCAGCATTTT. As protein: CASSDTGGNQPQHF. Looking up the rest from reference TRBV2 and TRBJ1-5 gives the full variable domain: EPEVTQTPSHQVTQMGQEVILRCVPISNHLYFYWYRQILGQKVEFLVSFYNNEISEKSEIFDDQFSVERPDGSNFTLKIRSTKLEDSAMYFCASSDTGGNQPQHFGDGTRLSIL.

This clone has just a few counts. The gene calls are TRBV28 and TRBJ2-7; D is unresolved. With 6 bases removed from V and 7 bases from J, the gap between germline ends came to 10 bases. This CDR3 is built from 11 residues. Germline V gives CDR1 MDHEN, CDR2 SYDVKM. CDR3 loop: CASSRIAEQYF. CDR3 in DNA: TGTGCCAGCAGCCGTATTGCGGAGCAGTACTTC. The full variable domain, its missing parts supplied by reference TRBV28 and TRBJ2-7, is DVKVTQSSRYLVKRTGEKVFLECVQDMDHENMFWYRQDPGLGLRLIYFSYDVKMKEKGDIPEGYSVSREKKERFSLILESASTNQTSMYLCASSRIAEQYFGPGTRLTVT.

The V and J genes are TRBV7-2 and TRBJ1-2; unclear D gene. The V end was cut by 1 base, the J end by 7 bases, with 7 bases between. This CDR3 is 12 amino acids long. Germline assignment: CDR1 SGHTA and CDR2 FQGNSA. CDR3 nucleotide sequence: TGTGCCAGCAGCTTAGGGCCGGCTGGCTACACCTTC. It codes for CASSLGPAGYTF.

This chain links TRBV9 with TRBJ2-2; perhaps TRBD2 as D (6 bases). Trimming took off 4 bases at V and 2 bases at J, with 9 bases between the two ends. The CDR3 is 14 residues long. Germline V gene lookup returns CDR1 SGDLS and CDR2 YYNGEE. The CDR3 here is CASSPGGNTGELFF. In nucleotides, the CDR3 is TGTGCCAGCAGCCCCGGGGGTAACACCGGGGAGCTGTTTTTT.

This clone was detected once. This chain uses TRBV3-1 (or the pseudogene TRBV3-2) with TRBJ2-7; 8 nucleotides match TRBD2. The germline CDR1 and CDR2 sequences are LGHDT and YNNKEL (reference sequence). V gave up 3 bases and J gave up 6 bases; unmatched junction bases: 31. CDR3 size: 22 residues. The CDR3 DNA is TGTGCCAGCAGCCACCGAGGTGCGGGGGGCCTAATTGGCCCTTCTTCTCTCCTCGAGCAGTACTTC. It encodes CASSHRGAGGLIGPSSLLEQYF.

The J gene is TRBJ2-7, the V gene TRBV11-1; perhaps TRBD2 as D (5 bases). V dropped 5 bases and J dropped 5 bases, with 19 bases sitting between them. The germline gives CDR1 SGHAT, CDR2 FQDESV (reference sequence). This CDR3 region has 15 residues. This CDR3 is CASSPHERGPHEQYF. In nucleotides, the CDR3 is TGTGCCAGCAGCCCCCACGAGAGAGGGCCCCACGAGCAGTACTTC.

The rearrangement joins TRBV4-1 to TRBJ2-1; 7 bases map to TRBD2. CDR1 and CDR2 from the germline V gene are MGHRA and YSYEKL. The J segment lost 3 bases and the V segment lost 0 bases, leaving 5 bases of the junction unmatched. This CDR3 region has 16 residues. The CDR3 DNA reads as TGCGCCAGCAGCCAAGATCGGGCTAGCGGCTACAATGAGCAGTTCTTC. It is translated as CASSQDRASGYNEQFF.

The chain employs TRBV6-5 and TRBJ2-7; 7 bases are a match to TRBD1. Looked up from germline, CDR1 is MNHEY and CDR2 is SVGAGI. This CDR3 has 15 amino acids. With 6 bases clipped from V and 2 bases from J, the junction kept 10 bases outside the gene matches. The CDR3: CASSSPVRGTYEQYF. The CDR3 nucleotides read TGTGCCAGCAGCTCCCCCGTCAGGGGGACCTACGAGCAGTACTTC.

This chain joins TRBV7-6 and TRBJ2-1; 11 bases line up with TRBD2. The CDR3 sequence is 16 residues long. J lost 0 bases, V lost 5 bases, and 3 bases had no gene match. CDR1 is SGHVS, CDR2 FNYEAQ, per germline. The CDR3 DNA is TGTGCCAGCAGCATCACTAGCGGGAGCTCCTACAATGAGCAGTTCTTC. It yields the protein CASSITSGSSYNEQFF.

This chain joins TRBV9 and TRBJ2-7; 11 bases fit TRBD1. V gave up 3 bases and J gave up 5 bases; unmatched junction bases: 13. The CDR3 has 17 amino acids. Germline V CDR1 and CDR2: SGDLS, YYNGEE. The CDR3 DNA reads TGTGCCAGCAGCGCTACGCTAACCGGACAGGGGGCGAACGAGCAGTACTTC. Translation: CASSATLTGQGANEQYF.

J is TRBJ2-5 and V is TRBV6-1; 7 positions match TRBD1. V trimming: 1 base; J trimming: 5 bases; junction bases outside the gene matches: 4. CDR1 is MNHNS, CDR2 SASEGT, per germline. CDR3 length equals 14 residues. The CDR3 region is CASSEGTGWETQYF. CDR3 coding DNA: TGTGCCAGCAGTGAAGGGACAGGATGGGAGACCCAGTACTTC.

This clone occurred a few times. This sequence joins TRBV30 and TRBJ1-5, with D possibly being TRBD1 (5 bases). The germline gives CDR1 GTSNPN, CDR2 SVGIG (reference sequence). V was cut by 5 bases and J by 1 base, with 18 bases left in between. This CDR3 comprises 16 residues. In nucleotides, the CDR3 is TGTGCCTGGGCCAGGGAAGATATGTGGAGCAATCAGCCCCAGCATTTT. Amino acids: CAWAREDMWSNQPQHF.

The chain employs TRBV5-4 and TRBJ1-2; TRBD1 might be the D (6 bases). The CDR3 has 15 residues. Germline CDR1 reads SGHNT; CDR2 reads YYREEE (reference sequence). The V end was cut by 4 bases, the J end by 5 bases, with 18 bases between. The CDR3 here is CASSPGGGIRYGYTF. The CDR3 region has the DNA TGTGCCAGCAGCCCGGGAGGGGGGATAAGATATGGCTACACCTTC. The full variable domain, its missing parts supplied by reference TRBV5-4 and TRBJ1-2, is ETGVTQSPTHLIKTRGQQVTLRCSSQSGHNTVSWYQQALGQGPQFIFQYYREEENGRGNFPPRFSGLQFPNYSSELNVNALELDDSALYLCASSPGGGIRYGYTFGSGTRLTVV.

The chain has TRBV3-1 (or the pseudogene TRBV3-2) and TRBJ1-6, with D hard to call. From germline, CDR1 is LGHDT and CDR2 YNNKEL (reference sequence). The CDR3 extends over 14 amino acids. V shed 1 base and J shed 7 bases, with 8 bases lying between them. In DNA form, the CDR3 reads TGTGCCAGCAGCCAAGGACGGCAAAATTCACCCCTCCACTTT. This sequence encodes CASSQGRQNSPLHF.

In this sample, this clone turned up once. V gene TRBV5-5 combines with J gene TRBJ2-3, with TRBD2 matching 11 bases. The CDR3 runs 16 residues. The germline V gene encodes CDR1 SGHKS and CDR2 YYEKEE (reference sequence). The V and J ends lost 0 bases and 5 bases, in that order; junction bases with no gene match: 5. The CDR3 bases are TGTGCCAGCAGCTTGGTGGTAGCGGGGGGGCTAGATACGCAGTATTTT. Its translation: CASSLVVAGGLDTQYF. Supplemented by reference TRBV5-5 and TRBJ2-3, the full variable domain reads DAGVTQSPTHLIKTRGQQVTLRCSPISGHKSVSWYQQVLGQGPQFIFQYYEKEERGRGNFPDRFSARQFPNYSSELNVNALLLGDSALYLCASSLVVAGGLDTQYFGPGTRLTVL.

The chain is built from TRBV27 and TRBJ1-1, with D maybe TRBD1 (6 bases). The germline gives CDR1 MNHEY, CDR2 SMNVEV (reference sequence). The length of the CDR3 is 14 residues. V was trimmed by 6 bases and J by 0 bases, leaving 11 bases between them. For the CDR3, the DNA is TGTGCCAGCAGGGGAACAGGGCTGAACACTGAAGCTTTCTTT. This sequence encodes CASRGTGLNTEAFF.

The J gene is TRBJ2-2, the V gene TRBV4-2; D unresolved. CDR3 size: 14 residues. V was clipped by 4 bases and J by 6 bases, with 12 bases between them. CDR1 and CDR2 (germline): LGHNA, YNFKEQ. Here the CDR3 DNA reads TGTGCCAGCAGCCTGAGTGGAGAAGCCGGGGAGCTGTTTTTT. It specifies CASSLSGEAGELFF.

The chain is built from TRBV5-1 and TRBJ2-7, with D perhaps assigned TRBD1 or TRBD2 (5 bases each). V was clipped by 0 bases and J by 0 bases, with 10 bases between them. The CDR3 contains 15 residues. Looked up from germline, CDR1 is SGHRS and CDR2 is YFSETQ. The CDR3 bases are TGCGCCAGCAGCTTGGCCGGGACGGTCTCCTACGAGCAGTACTTC. The encoded protein is CASSLAGTVSYEQYF. Using reference TRBV5-1 and TRBJ2-7 for the parts outside the CDR3, the full variable domain is KAGVTQTPRYLIKTRGQQVTLSCSPISGHRSVSWYQQTPGQGLQFLFEYFSETQRNKGNFPGRFSGRQFSNSRSEMNVSTLELGDSALYLCASSLAGTVSYEQYFGPGTRLTVT.

The chain is built from TRBV5-4 and TRBJ1-1; tentative D call: TRBD1 (5 bases). CDR1 is SGHNT and CDR2 is YYREEE in the germline V gene (reference sequence). Trimming shortened V by 4 bases and J by 6 bases, and 22 bases separated the two germline ends. CDR3 length: 16 residues. Here the CDR3 DNA reads TGTGCCAGCAGCCGGGGTAGGACACTCCTCACGCCTGAAGCTTTCTTT. This codes for CASSRGRTLLTPEAFF. The entire variable domain, with the rest obtained from reference TRBV5-4 and TRBJ1-1, is as follows: ETGVTQSPTHLIKTRGQQVTLRCSSQSGHNTVSWYQQALGQGPQFIFQYYREEENGRGNFPPRFSGLQFPNYSSELNVNALELDDSALYLCASSRGRTLLTPEAFFGQGTRLTVV.

The chain carries TRBV29-1 and TRBJ1-2; no clear D gene. Trimming took off 3 bases at V and 4 bases at J, with 3 bases between the two ends. The CDR3 is 10 residues long. Germline values: CDR1 SQVTM, CDR2 ANQGSEA. The CDR3 nucleotides are TGCAGCGTTGACAGCTATGGCTACACCTTC. Its translation is CSVDSYGYTF.

V and J are TRBV5-4 and TRBJ2-3; 9 nucleotides match TRBD1. The germline CDR1 and CDR2 sequences are SGHNT and YYREEE (reference sequence). The V and J ends lost 3 bases and 1 base, in that order; junction bases with no gene match: 3. The CDR3 runs 15 residues. The CDR3 loop reads CASSSWTGGTDTQYF. Here the CDR3 DNA reads TGTGCCAGCAGCTCATGGACAGGGGGCACAGATACGCAGTATTTT.

V gene TRBV14 combines with J gene TRBJ2-3; D gene uncertain. This CDR3 spans 16 amino acids. The germline V gene encodes CDR1 SGHDN and CDR2 FVKESK. V lost 0 bases, J lost 6 bases, and 16 bases lay in between. The CDR3 sequence: CASSQEGWSSVDTQYF. The CDR3, as DNA: TGTGCCAGCAGCCAAGAAGGTTGGTCCAGCGTCGATACGCAGTATTTT.

The CDR3 DNA follows: TGTGCCAGTAGTCTTATAGGAGGGGCGGTAAATGGCTACACCTTC. Amino acids: CASSLIGGAVNGYTF. The chain carries TRBV19 and TRBJ1-2, with D possibly being TRBD1 (5 bases). Germline lookup yields CDR1 LNHDA and CDR2 SQIVND (reference sequence). The V end lost 5 bases, the J end lost 6 bases, and 19 bases lay between the germline ends. The CDR3 runs 15 residues.

The V call is TRBV6-5, the J call TRBJ1-3, with 7 bases aligning to TRBD1. Germline CDR1 reads MNHEY; CDR2 reads SVGAGI. V lost 5 bases and J lost 0; bases outside the gene matches: 4. The CDR3 is 15 amino acids. The CDR3 reads CASSQRQGSGNTIYF. In DNA form, the CDR3 reads TGTGCCAGCAGTCAACGACAGGGCTCTGGAAACACCATATATTTT.